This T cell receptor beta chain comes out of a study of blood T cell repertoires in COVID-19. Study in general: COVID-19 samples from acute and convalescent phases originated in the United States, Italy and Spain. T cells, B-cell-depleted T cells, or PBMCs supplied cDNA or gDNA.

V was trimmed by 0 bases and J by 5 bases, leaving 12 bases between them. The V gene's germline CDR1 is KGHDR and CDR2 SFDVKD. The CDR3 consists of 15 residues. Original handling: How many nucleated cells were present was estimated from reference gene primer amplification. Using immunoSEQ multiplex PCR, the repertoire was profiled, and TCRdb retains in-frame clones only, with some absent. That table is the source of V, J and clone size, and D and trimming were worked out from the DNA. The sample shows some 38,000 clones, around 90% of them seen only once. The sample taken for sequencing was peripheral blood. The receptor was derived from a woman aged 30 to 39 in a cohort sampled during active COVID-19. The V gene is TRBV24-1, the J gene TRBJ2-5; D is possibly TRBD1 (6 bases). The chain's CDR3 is CATSDLAKQGETQYF. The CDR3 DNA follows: TGTGCCACCAGTGATTTGGCCAAGCAGGGGGAGACCCAGTACTTC.